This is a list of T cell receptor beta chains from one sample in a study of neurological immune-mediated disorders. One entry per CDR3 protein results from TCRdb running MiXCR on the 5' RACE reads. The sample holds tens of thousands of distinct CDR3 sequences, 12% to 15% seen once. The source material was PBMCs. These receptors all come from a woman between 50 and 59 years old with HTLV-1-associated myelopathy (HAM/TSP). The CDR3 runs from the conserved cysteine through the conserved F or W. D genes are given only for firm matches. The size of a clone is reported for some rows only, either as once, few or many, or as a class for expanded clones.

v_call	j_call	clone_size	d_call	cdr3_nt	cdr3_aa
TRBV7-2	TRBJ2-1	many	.	TGTGCCAGCAGCTCTGACTCATACTACAATGAGCAGTTCTTC	CASSSDSYYNEQFF
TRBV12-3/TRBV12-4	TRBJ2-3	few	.	TGTGCCAGCAGTCCGGACCGATTTGCGGATACGCAGTATTTT	CASSPDRFADTQYF
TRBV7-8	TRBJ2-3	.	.	TGTGCCAGCAGCCGTGTCCCGACAGATACGCAGTATTTT	CASSRVPTDTQYF
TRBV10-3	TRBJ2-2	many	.	TGTGCCATCAGTGAGCCAGGGAGGATATCCACCGGGGAGCTGTTTTTT	CAISEPGRISTGELFF
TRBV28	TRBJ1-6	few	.	TGTGCCAGCAGTTTCCAGTTGGGGGCGAGACTCGTTACACCCCTCCACTTT	CASSFQLGARLVTPLHF
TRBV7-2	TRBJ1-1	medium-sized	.	TGTGCCAGCAGCTTAACAGAGAACACTGAAGCTTTCTTT	CASSLTENTEAFF
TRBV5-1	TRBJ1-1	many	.	TGCGCCAGCAGCTTCCAGGGACCCCCGGACACTGAAGCTTTCTTT	CASSFQGPPDTEAFF
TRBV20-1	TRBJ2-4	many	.	TGCAGTGCTAGAAACAAAAACATTCAGTACTTC	CSARNKNIQYF
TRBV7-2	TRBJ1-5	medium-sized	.	TGTGCCAGCAGCTTAGCGACGGGGACCGGTCAGCCCCAGCATTTT	CASSLATGTGQPQHF
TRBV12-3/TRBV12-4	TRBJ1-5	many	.	TGTGCCAGCAGCTCCGCGGGTTGGGGCAATCAGCCCCAGCATTTT	CASSSAGWGNQPQHF
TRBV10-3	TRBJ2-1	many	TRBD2	TGTGCCATCAGTGGCGGCGGGGGGGCGGCGTCCAATGAGCAGTTCTTC	CAISGGGGAASNEQFF
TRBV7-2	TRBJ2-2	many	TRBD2	TGTGCCAGCAGCTCCCTTAGCGGGGGTCGGACCGGGGAGCTGTTTTTT	CASSSLSGGRTGELFF
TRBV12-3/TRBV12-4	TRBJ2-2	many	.	TGTGCCAGCAGTTTCGGACAGTCAAACACCGGGGAGCTGTTTTTT	CASSFGQSNTGELFF
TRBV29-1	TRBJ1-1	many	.	TGCAGCGTTGATAGGGGTCTGAACACTGAAGCTTTCTTT	CSVDRGLNTEAFF
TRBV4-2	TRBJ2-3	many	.	TGTGCCAGCAGCCTAAGTCCGTACACAGATACGCAGTATTTT	CASSLSPYTDTQYF
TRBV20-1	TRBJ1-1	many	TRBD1	TGCAGTGCCACTCGACAGGGAGTGAACACTGAAGCTTTCTTT	CSATRQGVNTEAFF
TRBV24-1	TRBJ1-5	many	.	TGTGCCACCAGTGAATCAACAGTTCAGCCCCAGCATTTT	CATSESTVQPQHF
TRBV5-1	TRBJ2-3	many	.	TGCGCCAGCAGCTTTGCGGACTCTACAGATACGCAGTATTTT	CASSFADSTDTQYF
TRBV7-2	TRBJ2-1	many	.	TGTGCCAGCAGCTTTACCGGGACCTCCTACAATGAGCAGTTCTTC	CASSFTGTSYNEQFF
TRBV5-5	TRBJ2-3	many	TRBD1	TGTGCCAGCAGCATCGGGACAGGGCAGTCCGATACGCAGTATTTT	CASSIGTGQSDTQYF
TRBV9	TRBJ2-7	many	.	TGTGCCAGCAGCGTAGGTCCCTCAGGGAGTGGCTACGAGCAGTACTTC	CASSVGPSGSGYEQYF
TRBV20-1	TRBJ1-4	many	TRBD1	TGCAGTGCTAGAGGACAGGGGGGCGAAACTAATGAAAAACTGTTTTTT	CSARGQGGETNEKLFF
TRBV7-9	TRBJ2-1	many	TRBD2	TGTGCCAGCAGTAAGACTAGCGGGGGGCATAGTGAGCAGTTCTTC	CASSKTSGGHSEQFF
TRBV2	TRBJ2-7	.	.	TGTGCCAGCAGTGAAACGGGCAGATACGAGCAGTACTTC	CASSETGRYEQYF
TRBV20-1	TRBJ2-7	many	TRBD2	TGCAGTGCTAGAGCCCCTAGCGGGGGCCCCTTGGGCGAGCAGTACTTC	CSARAPSGGPLGEQYF
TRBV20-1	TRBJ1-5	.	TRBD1	TGCAGTGCTCCGGACAGGGGCAATCAGCCCCAGCATTTT	CSAPDRGNQPQHF
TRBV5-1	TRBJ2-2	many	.	TGCGCCAGCAGCTTAGTTCCCGGGACGCCGGGAACCGGGGAGCTGTTTTTT	CASSLVPGTPGTGELFF
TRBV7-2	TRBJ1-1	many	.	TGTGCCAGCAGCTTAGATCGATATGGCACTGAAGCTTTCTTT	CASSLDRYGTEAFF
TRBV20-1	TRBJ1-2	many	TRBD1	TGCAGTGCTAGTGCTCGGACAGGACCCACGGGCATCTATGGCTACACCTTC	CSASARTGPTGIYGYTF
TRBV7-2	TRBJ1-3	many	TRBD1	TGTGCCAGCAGCTTGTACCCGGGACAGGCTGGAAACACCATATATTTT	CASSLYPGQAGNTIYF
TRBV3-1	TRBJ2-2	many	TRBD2	TGTGCCAGCAGCCTCGGGGGGGCCCGCACCGGGGAGCTGTTTTTT	CASSLGGARTGELFF
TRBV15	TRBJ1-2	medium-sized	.	TGTGCCACCAGCAGAGATCTAGGCCAGACCTGGGGCTATGGCTACACCTTC	CATSRDLGQTWGYGYTF
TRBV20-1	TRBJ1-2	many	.	TGCAGTGCTCGGGACGGAGTCTATGGCTACACCTTC	CSARDGVYGYTF